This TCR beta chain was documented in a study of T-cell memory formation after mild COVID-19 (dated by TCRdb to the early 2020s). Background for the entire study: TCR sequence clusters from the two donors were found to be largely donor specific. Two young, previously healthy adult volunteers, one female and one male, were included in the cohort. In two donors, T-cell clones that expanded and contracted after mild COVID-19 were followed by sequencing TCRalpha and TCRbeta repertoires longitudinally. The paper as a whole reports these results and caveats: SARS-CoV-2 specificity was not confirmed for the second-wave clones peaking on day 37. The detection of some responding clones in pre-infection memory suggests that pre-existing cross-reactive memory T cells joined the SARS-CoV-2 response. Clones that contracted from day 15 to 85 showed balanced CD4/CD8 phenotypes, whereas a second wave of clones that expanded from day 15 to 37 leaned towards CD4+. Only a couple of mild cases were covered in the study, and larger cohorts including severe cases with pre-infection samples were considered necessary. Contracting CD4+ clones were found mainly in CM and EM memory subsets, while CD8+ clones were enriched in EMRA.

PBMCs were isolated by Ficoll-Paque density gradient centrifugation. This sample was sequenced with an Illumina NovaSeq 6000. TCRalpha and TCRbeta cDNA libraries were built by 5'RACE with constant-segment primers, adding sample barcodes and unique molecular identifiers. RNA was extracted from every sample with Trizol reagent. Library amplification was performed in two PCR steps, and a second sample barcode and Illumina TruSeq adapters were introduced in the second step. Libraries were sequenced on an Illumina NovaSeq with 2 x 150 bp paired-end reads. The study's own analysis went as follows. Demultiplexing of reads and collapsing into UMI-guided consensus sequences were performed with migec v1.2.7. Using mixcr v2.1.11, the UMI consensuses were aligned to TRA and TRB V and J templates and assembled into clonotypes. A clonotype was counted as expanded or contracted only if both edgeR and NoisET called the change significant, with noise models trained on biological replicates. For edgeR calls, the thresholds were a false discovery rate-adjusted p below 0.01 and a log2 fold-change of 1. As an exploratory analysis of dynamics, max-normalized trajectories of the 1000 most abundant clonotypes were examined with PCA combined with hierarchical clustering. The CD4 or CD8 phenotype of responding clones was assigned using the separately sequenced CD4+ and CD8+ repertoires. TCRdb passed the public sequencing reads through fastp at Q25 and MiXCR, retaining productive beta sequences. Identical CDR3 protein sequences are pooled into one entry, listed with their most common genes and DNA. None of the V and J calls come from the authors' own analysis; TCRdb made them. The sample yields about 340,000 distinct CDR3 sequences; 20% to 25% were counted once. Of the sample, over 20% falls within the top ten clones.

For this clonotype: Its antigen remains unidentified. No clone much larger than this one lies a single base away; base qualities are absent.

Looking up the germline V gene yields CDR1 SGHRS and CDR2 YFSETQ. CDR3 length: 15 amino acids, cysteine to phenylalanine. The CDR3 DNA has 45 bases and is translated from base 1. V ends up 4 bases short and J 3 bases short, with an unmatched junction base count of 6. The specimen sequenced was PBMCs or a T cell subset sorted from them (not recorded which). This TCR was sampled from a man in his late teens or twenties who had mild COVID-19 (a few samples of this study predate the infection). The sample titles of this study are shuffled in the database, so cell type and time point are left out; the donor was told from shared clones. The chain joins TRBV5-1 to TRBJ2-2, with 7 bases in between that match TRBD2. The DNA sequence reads TGCGCCAGCAGCCCCTGGGGGGGGGACACCGGGGAGCTGTTTTTT. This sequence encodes CASSPWGGDTGELFF.